The rows below give T cell receptor beta chains drawn from one sample of a study of long-term antiretroviral therapy in people with HIV. The assay was immunoSEQ multiplex PCR, and TCRdb's table has in-frame clones only and misses some. The sample lists more than 20,000 clones; approximately 86% were seen once. The sequences come from unsorted PBMCs, collected 1.9 years after starting antiretroviral therapy. The receptors were sampled from a woman aged 25 to 39 with HIV. Both conserved end residues are part of each CDR3. A D gene is named only where the DNA matches it firmly. Size tells how often a clone was seen (once, few, many) or the class of an expanded clone, and some rows leave it out.

D gene	clone size	V gene	J gene	CDR3 protein	CDR3 DNA
TRBD1	NA	TRBV7-8	TRBJ1-2	CASNPGTGNYGYTF	TGTGCCAGCAACCCCGGGACAGGGAACTATGGCTACACCTTC
NA	NA	TRBV11-2	TRBJ1-1	CASSLESRSEAFF	TGTGCCAGCAGCTTAGAATCCCGTTCTGAAGCTTTCTTT
NA	NA	TRBV7-3	TRBJ2-3	CASSHPPGAGHTDTQYF	TGTGCCAGCAGCCACCCCCCGGGGGCAGGGCACACAGATACGCAGTATTTT
NA	NA	TRBV6-1	TRBJ1-3	CASIVSSGNTIYF	TGTGCCAGCATCGTCAGCTCTGGAAACACCATATATTTT
NA	NA	TRBV7-9	TRBJ1-5	CASSLEGTEVPQHF	TGTGCCAGCAGCTTAGAGGGGACGGAAGTCCCCCAGCATTTT
NA	once	TRBV2	TRBJ2-1	CASRITLGGYNEQFF	TGTGCCAGCAGGATAACTTTGGGGGGCTACAATGAGCAGTTCTTC
NA	NA	TRBV13	TRBJ2-2	CASSSGPNTGELFF	TGTGCCAGCAGCTCGGGGCCGAACACCGGGGAGCTGTTTTTT
NA	NA	TRBV11-2	TRBJ1-5	CASSLGADQPQHF	TGTGCCAGCAGCTTAGGGGCAGATCAGCCCCAGCATTTT
NA	NA	TRBV5-8	TRBJ1-1	CASSFQWGRMNTEAFF	TGTGCCAGCAGCTTCCAGTGGGGGCGTATGAACACTGAAGCTTTCTTT
NA	few	TRBV7-7	TRBJ2-7	CASSFESGYEQYF	TGTGCCAGCAGCTTTGAGTCGGGGTACGAGCAGTACTTC
NA	NA	TRBV5-4	TRBJ1-4	CASSFSGGEKLFF	TGTGCCAGCAGCTTTTCGGGCGGCGAAAAACTGTTTTTT
NA	NA	TRBV30	TRBJ2-7	CAWSPLGNEQYF	TGTGCCTGGAGTCCACTGGGGAACGAGCAGTACTTC
NA	NA	TRBV19	TRBJ1-4	CASRDHNQLFF	TGTGCCAGTAGGGACCACAATCAACTGTTTTTT
NA	NA	TRBV11-2	TRBJ1-2	CASTIPLGPKGYGYTF	TGTGCCAGCACCATACCACTGGGACCGAAAGGGTATGGCTACACCTTC
NA	NA	TRBV5-6	TRBJ1-4	CASSLASGLGSNEKLFF	TGTGCCAGCAGCTTGGCGTCAGGTTTAGGGTCTAATGAAAAACTGTTTTTT
NA	NA	TRBV11-2	TRBJ1-1	CASSLEGGSKAFF	TGTGCCAGCAGCTTAGAGGGGGGAAGCAAAGCTTTCTTT